This TCR beta chain was captured in a study of T cell repertoires in cytomegalovirus infection. Study context: Use of recently identified HLA-C-restricted and well-studied HLA-B-restricted CMV epitopes was part of the study. CMV infection together with matching HLA type was indicated by public TCR beta signatures. Study findings and constraints: The cumulative frequency of public TCR beta families distinguished individuals who carried CMV together with the relevant HLA. In two of eight donors, the top clonotype was HLA-C-restricted CMV-specific.

Ten or more counts support this clonotype. No antigen is known for it. Each CDR3 protein gets one entry after TCRdb re-called the reads with MiXCR. This sample carries about 360,000 distinct CDR3 sequences, about 35% of them seen once, and the ten largest clones take approximately 15%. The sequence derives from a human donor in good health (CMV status not recorded). Some clones in this sample may be carry-over from other donors' samples. This specimen was cultured PBMCs, taken from culture after CMV antigen stimulation.

The CDR3 nucleotides are TGTGCCAGTAGTATACGATCGGGAGGGGGATACAATGAGCAGTTCTTC. Translation gives CASSIRSGGGYNEQFF. The V and J genes are TRBV19 and TRBJ2-1; 8 bases fit TRBD2. Unmatched junction bases numbered 7, after V lost 2 bases and J lost 4 bases. The CDR3 totals 16 residues. Germline V gene data show CDR1 as LNHDA and CDR2 as SQIVND (reference sequence).